The rows below give T cell receptor beta chains drawn from one sample of a study of T cells after yellow fever vaccination. Each CDR3 protein is one row after TCRdb ran MiXCR on the 5' RACE reads. The sample yields more than 300,000 distinct CDR3 sequences, 3.5% to 4.5% seen once. The source was PBMCs, collected 15 days after the yellow fever booster vaccination. These receptors were taken from a man aged 18-30 years who received the YFV17D yellow fever vaccine. The CDR3 runs from the conserved cysteine through the conserved F or W. The D gene is left open where the match is weak. The size entry is marked missing in some rows and otherwise reads once, few, many or a size class.

D	length	J	V	size	DNA	CDR3
TRBD2	14	TRBJ2-3	TRBV20-1	few	TGCAGTGCCGAAGCAGCGGGAGGGACAGATACGCAGTATTTT	CSAEAAGGTDTQYF
TRBD2	14	TRBJ2-1	TRBV6-4	NA	TGTGCCAGCAGTGAGGGACTAGCGGGGCATGAGCAGTTCTTC	CASSEGLAGHEQFF
NA	15	TRBJ1-1	TRBV20-1	many	TGCAGTGCTAGAGATCGGGGGCGGTGGAGGGAAAAAGCTTTCTTT	CSARDRGRWREKAFF
NA	13	TRBJ1-2	TRBV27	NA	TGTGCCAGCAGTTTAGTCGCAGACTATGGCTACACCTTC	CASSLVADYGYTF
TRBD1	15	TRBJ1-4	TRBV20-1	NA	TGCAGTGCAACTAGTCCGGGACAGGGGAATGAAAAACTGTTTTTT	CSATSPGQGNEKLFF
NA	16	TRBJ1-4	TRBV7-9	NA	TGTGCCAGCAGCCCCGGCCGCGCAGGCCGGGAGGAAAAACTGTTTTTT	CASSPGRAGREEKLFF
NA	17	TRBJ2-3	TRBV7-2	NA	TGTGCCAGCAGCCCCCGGACGTGGGGCTACTTCACAGATACGCAGTATTTT	CASSPRTWGYFTDTQYF
NA	14	TRBJ2-1	TRBV5-1	many	TGCGCCAGCCGTGTCCGGCTTGCGGTGGATGAGCAGTTCTTC	CASRVRLAVDEQFF
NA	15	TRBJ1-2	TRBV6-5	many	TGTGCCAGCAGTTACTCTTTGGGGGGGAACTATGGCTACACCTTC	CASSYSLGGNYGYTF
TRBD2	15	TRBJ2-5	TRBV7-7	NA	TGTGCTAGCACCTTGCTAGCGGGGGACGGGGAGACCCAGTACTTC	CASTLLAGDGETQYF
TRBD1	14	TRBJ1-2	TRBV4-1	many	TGCGCCAGCAGCCTAAGGACAGGGGACTATGGCTACACCTTC	CASSLRTGDYGYTF
NA	17	TRBJ2-1	TRBV10-3	many	TGTGCCATCAGTGATGTCGGCGGGGGCCCCTCCTACAATGAGCAGTTCTTC	CAISDVGGGPSYNEQFF
NA	14	TRBJ2-5	TRBV7-2	NA	TGTGCCAGCAGCTTATGGGGCCTGGAAGAGACCCAGTACTTC	CASSLWGLEETQYF
TRBD2	15	TRBJ2-3	TRBV7-2	many	TGTGCCAGCAGCCCCCATCGCGGGGGGGCAGATACGCAGTATTTT	CASSPHRGGADTQYF
TRBD1	16	TRBJ2-5	TRBV5-1	NA	TGCGCCAGCAGCTTGGAGGGGACAGGGTTTCATAAGACCCAGTACTTC	CASSLEGTGFHKTQYF
NA	11	TRBJ1-2	TRBV5-1	NA	TGCGCCAGCAGCGACGGGGGTGGCTACACCTTC	CASSDGGGYTF
NA	12	TRBJ2-1	TRBV20-1	few	TGCAGTGCGAAAGCATCCTTAAACGAGCAGTTCTTC	CSAKASLNEQFF
NA	14	TRBJ2-1	TRBV5-6	many	TGTGCCAGCAGCTACATTTTCTCCTACAATGAGCAGTTCTTC	CASSYIFSYNEQFF
NA	15	TRBJ2-1	TRBV7-8	few	TGTGCCAGCAGCCAGGACACGGATCGGGGCGATGAGCAGTTCTTC	CASSQDTDRGDEQFF
TRBD1	15	TRBJ2-1	TRBV29-1	NA	TGCAGCGCCGGACAGGGTTTGGGGTCCTACAATGAGCAGTTCTTC	CSAGQGLGSYNEQFF
NA	16	TRBJ2-7	TRBV10-3	many	TGTGCCATCAGTGAGTCTATTGCAGTCCCCTTTTCCGAGCAGTACTTC	CAISESIAVPFSEQYF
NA	15	TRBJ2-7	TRBV27	many	TGTGCCAGCAGTTCCCACTGGGGAAGCTCCTACGAGCAGTACTTC	CASSSHWGSSYEQYF
NA	14	TRBJ2-7	TRBV27	NA	TGTGCCAGCAGTTTATGGTCCGGCTCCTACGAGCAGTACTTC	CASSLWSGSYEQYF
NA	14	TRBJ1-1	TRBV12-2	few	TGTGCAAGTCGCTCGGGGACGGGGAACACTGAAGCTTTCTTT	CASRSGTGNTEAFF
NA	17	TRBJ2-1	TRBV5-1	many	TGCGCCAGCAGCGGTTTGGCGTGGGCAGGGGTTGAGGGTGAGCAGTTCTTC	CASSGLAWAGVEGEQFF
NA	16	TRBJ2-1	TRBV28	many	TGTGCCAGCAGCTCCCTTTCGAGACTCGCTTTCGATGAGCAGTTCTTC	CASSSLSRLAFDEQFF
NA	16	TRBJ2-5	TRBV7-9	many	TGTGCCAGCAGCCAAACCTATGGTACAGCACAAGAGACCCAGTACTTC	CASSQTYGTAQETQYF
TRBD1	15	TRBJ1-6	TRBV7-3	NA	TGTGCCAGCAGCCTCGGACAGGGGATGAGTTCACCCCTCCACTTT	CASSLGQGMSSPLHF
NA	13	TRBJ2-7	TRBV7-8	NA	TGTGCCAGCAGCTTAGCGCAGAGGAAAGAGCAGTACTTC	CASSLAQRKEQYF
NA	15	TRBJ1-4	TRBV5-4	NA	TGTGCCAGCAGCTCCTCCACAGGGTTCAATGAAAAACTGTTTTTT	CASSSSTGFNEKLFF
NA	15	TRBJ1-6	TRBV7-3	NA	TGTGCCAGCAGCTTAACAGGGGGCTATAATTCACCCCTCCACTTT	CASSLTGGYNSPLHF
NA	13	TRBJ1-5	TRBV19	few	TGTGCCAGCTGCAGGGATCTGGGTCAGCCCCAGCATTTT	CASCRDLGQPQHF
TRBD2	14	TRBJ2-7	TRBV12-3/TRBV12-4	NA	TGTGCCAGCTGTGAAAGACTAGCGTCCTACGAGCAGTACTTC	CASCERLASYEQYF
TRBD1	17	TRBJ1-2	TRBV12-3/TRBV12-4	NA	TGTGCCAGCAGTTTAGCGGACAGGGCGGGAGCTAACTATGGCTACACCTTC	CASSLADRAGANYGYTF
TRBD1	15	TRBJ1-1	TRBV5-1	many	TGCGCCAGCAGCTTGGGGGACAGGGTAAACACTGAAGCTTTCTTT	CASSLGDRVNTEAFF
NA	14	TRBJ1-5	TRBV6-2/TRBV6-3	many	TGTGCCAGCAGTTACGGAAAGTTCAATCAGCCCCAGCATTTT	CASSYGKFNQPQHF
NA	14	TRBJ2-6	TRBV20-1	many	TGCAGTGCTAGCGGGTTGTTTGGGGCCAACGTCCTGACTTTC	CSASGLFGANVLTF
NA	14	TRBJ1-2	TRBV11-1	NA	TGTGCCAGCAGTCCTAGACAACCGGGTTATGGCTACACCTTC	CASSPRQPGYGYTF
NA	13	TRBJ2-3	TRBV10-3	once	TGTGCCATCAGTTCCCTAGCATCAGATTGGCAGTATTTT	CAISSLASDWQYF
NA	15	TRBJ1-3	TRBV5-6	few	TGTGCCAGCAGCTTTTTCAGGGAGAATGGAAACACCATATATTTT	CASSFFRENGNTIYF
NA	14	TRBJ1-5	TRBV30	NA	TGTGCCTGGAATCGGGGCGGAGGCAATCAGCCCCAGCATTTT	CAWNRGGGNQPQHF
NA	14	TRBJ1-6	TRBV5-5	many	TGTGCCAGCAGCTTGTGGGGCTATAATTCACCCCTCCACTTT	CASSLWGYNSPLHF
NA	15	TRBJ1-1	TRBV7-9	NA	TGTGCCAGCAGCCCTAGGCCGAGCCAGAACACTGAAGCTTTCTTT	CASSPRPSQNTEAFF